The 18 T cell receptor beta chains listed next were all sequenced from one sample in a study of blood T cell repertoires in COVID-19. Sequenced by immunoSEQ multiplex PCR; TCRdb stores in-frame clones only, minus some. There are some 250,000 clones in the sample; around 89% occur only once, and 0.9% to 1% lies in the top ten. The specimen sequenced was peripheral blood. The origin of the receptors is a woman in her forties who had recovered from COVID-19.

Concerning this clone itself: Other nucleotide sequences from this sample produce the same CDR3. This chain joins TRBV5-1 and TRBJ1-2, with 9 bases fitting TRBD1. The CDR3 has 14 residues. V dropped 3 bases and J dropped 4; count of bases not matched to a gene: 4. Germline CDR1 SGHRS, CDR2 YFSETQ. CDR3: CASSSGQGSYGYTF. The CDR3 DNA reads as TGCGCCAGCAGCTCCGGACAGGGGTCCTATGGCTACACCTTC.

The V call is TRBV3-1 (or the pseudogene TRBV3-2), the J call TRBJ1-2; D unclear. The CDR3 has 11 residues. Per the germline V gene, CDR1 is LGHDT and CDR2 is YNNKEL (reference sequence). The ends were cut back, 5 bases at V and 7 bases at J, with 8 bases in the middle. The CDR3 protein is CASSDRGGYTF. The CDR3, as DNA: TGTGCCAGCAGCGACCGGGGTGGCTACACCTTC.

This clone was recorded only once. The chain joins TRBV5-6 to TRBJ1-1, with D perhaps TRBD1 (6 bases). Per the germline V gene, CDR1 is SGHDT and CDR2 is YYEEEE. V was pared by 4 bases and J by 0 bases, with 19 bases between. The CDR3 runs to 17 residues. DNA for the CDR3: TGTGCCAGCAGCACTACAGGGTTGGCTAGGATGAACACTGAAGCTTTCTTT. This encodes CASSTTGLARMNTEAFF.

This chain uses TRBV3-1 (or the pseudogene TRBV3-2) with TRBJ2-1; 7 nucleotides agree with TRBD2. CDR3 length equals 17 residues. The J segment lost 15 bases and the V segment lost 4 bases, leaving 24 bases of the junction unmatched. Germline V gene sequence: CDR1 LGHDT, CDR2 YNNKEL (reference sequence). In nucleotides, the CDR3 is TGTGCCAGCAGCCCGCGGGCTAGCGGAGGGCGTCTGGTTGTGCGGTTCTTC. Its translation is CASSPRASGGRLVVRFF.

V and J are TRBV19 and TRBJ2-1; 10 bases agree with TRBD2. Per the germline V gene, CDR1 is LNHDA and CDR2 is SQIVND (reference sequence). J lost 9 bases, V lost 4 bases, and 9 bases had no gene match. This CDR3 comprises 15 residues. DNA of the CDR3: TGTGCCAGTAGTAAGGGCCTAGCGGGAGAAGGTGAGCAGTTCTTC. Its protein is CASSKGLAGEGEQFF.

This rearrangement joins TRBV5-4 to TRBJ2-3, with a possible D match to TRBD1 (5 bases). The germline V gene encodes CDR1 SGHNT and CDR2 YYREEE (reference sequence). This CDR3 region has 13 residues. Trimming stripped 3 bases from V and 5 bases from J, with 10 bases between. Here the CDR3 reads CASSSQVVDTQYF. CDR3 coding DNA: TGTGCCAGCAGCTCACAGGTGGTAGATACGCAGTATTTT.

The J gene is TRBJ2-5, the V gene TRBV11-3, with 11 nucleotides matching TRBD2. Trimming took 6 bases from V and 5 from J; bases not matched to a gene: 8. CDR3 length equals 15 residues. Germline-derived CDR1 and CDR2 are SGHNT and YENEEA. In DNA, the CDR3 is TGTGCCAGCAGTTTTAGCGGGAGGGCCTGGGAGACCCAGTACTTC. Translation: CASSFSGRAWETQYF.

On this clone itself: The sample has other DNA sequences that encode this CDR3 too. The chain combines TRBV5-1 with TRBJ1-2, with 10 nucleotides matching TRBD1. CDR1 and CDR2 (germline): SGHRS, YFSETQ. With 4 bases clipped from V and 5 bases from J, the junction kept 2 bases outside the gene matches. CDR3 length equals 13 residues. The CDR3 coding sequence is TGCGCCAGCAGCCCGGGACAGGGGTATGGCTACACCTTC. It encodes CASSPGQGYGYTF.

This CDR3 is CAISDPKGGTDTQYF. The DNA for the CDR3 is TGTGCCATCAGTGATCCGAAGGGGGGCACAGATACGCAGTATTTT. V gene TRBV10-3 combines with J gene TRBJ2-3; D is possibly TRBD1 (6 bases). The V end was cut by 3 bases, the J end by 1 base, with 11 bases between. CDR1 and CDR2 (germline): ENHRY, SYGVKD. This CDR3 region has 15 residues.

This sequence joins TRBV3-1 (or the pseudogene TRBV3-2) and TRBJ2-3; TRBD2 agrees at 14 bases. The V gene end was trimmed by 1 base and the J gene end by 5 bases; junction bases not matched to a gene: 2. The CDR3 consists of 16 residues. Per the germline V gene, CDR1 is LGHDT and CDR2 is YNNKEL (reference sequence). CDR3 in DNA: TGTGCCAGCAGCCAAGGGACTAGCGGGAGGTTAGATACGCAGTATTTT. Residues: CASSQGTSGRLDTQYF.

The V call is TRBV5-1, the J call TRBJ2-7; 10 bases fit TRBD1. V lost 0 bases and J lost 5; bases outside the gene matches: 5. In germline, CDR1 is SGHRS, CDR2 YFSETQ. This CDR3 is 15 amino acids long. The CDR3 loop is CASSLGGTGAHEQYF. DNA for the CDR3: TGCGCCAGCAGCTTGGGGGGGACAGGGGCCCACGAGCAGTACTTC.

The CDR3, as DNA: TGTGCCAGCAGCTTGGGCGGGAGCGGCTCCAATGAGCAGTTCTTC. It is translated as CASSLGGSGSNEQFF. This chain joins TRBV7-2 and TRBJ2-1; 7 bases match TRBD2. V gave up 3 bases and J gave up 6 bases; unmatched junction bases: 8. The germline V gene has CDR1 SGHTA and CDR2 FQGNSA. The CDR3 is made up of 15 amino acids.

The chain uses TRBV7-9 and TRBJ2-5; 9 nucleotides line up with TRBD2. Trimming took 1 base from V and 5 from J; bases not matched to a gene: 2. Germline V CDR1 and CDR2: SEHNR, FQNEAQ (reference sequence). The CDR3 covers 14 residues. The CDR3 loop is CASSLGLAGETQYF. The CDR3, as DNA: TGTGCCAGCAGCTTAGGGCTAGCGGGGGAGACCCAGTACTTC. The entire variable domain, with the rest obtained from reference TRBV7-9 and TRBJ2-5, is as follows: DTGVSQNPRHKITKRGQNVTFRCDPISEHNRLYWYRQTLGQGPEFLTYFQNEAQLEKSRLLSDRFSAERPKGSFSTLEIQRTEQGDSAMYLCASSLGLAGETQYFGPGTRLLVL.

The chain is built from TRBV27 and TRBJ1-1; D perhaps matches TRBD1 (6 bases). V was pared by 2 bases and J by 5 bases, with 12 bases between. Germline CDR1 is MNHEY and CDR2 is SMNVEV (reference sequence). The CDR3 covers 14 residues. The CDR3 loop reads CASSLPDRRTEAFF. The CDR3 DNA follows: TGTGCCAGCAGTTTACCCGACAGGAGGACTGAAGCTTTCTTT.

The chain links TRBV21-1 to TRBJ2-7; the table's D gene call, TRBD1, was not cross checked with the DNA. TRBV21-1 is termed a pseudogene. This CDR3 region has 11 residues. The DNA of the CDR3 is TGTGCCAGCAGCACCCGGACAGGGCCCAACTTC. Translation: CASSTRTGPNF.

Comment on this clone: The same CDR3 can be traced to other DNA sequences in this sample. J is TRBJ1-5 and V is TRBV6-6; 9 nucleotides agree with TRBD1. CDR3 length: 14 residues. Germline V gene data show CDR1 as MNHNY and CDR2 as SVGAGI (reference sequence). Trimming took 5 bases from V and 6 from J; bases not matched to a gene: 5. Written as DNA, the CDR3 is TGTGCCAGCAGTAGGACAGGGGAAGGTCAGCCCCAGCATTTT. Amino acid sequence: CASSRTGEGQPQHF.

This sequence joins TRBV6-1 and TRBJ1-5; TRBD1 matches at 10 bases. Losses at the gene ends were 3 bases for V and 6 bases for J; bases not matched to a gene: 5. Germline V lookup: CDR1 MNHNS, CDR2 SASEGT. This CDR3 comprises 15 residues. The CDR3 sequence is CASSDGTGVSQPQHF. The CDR3 nucleotides are TGTGCCAGCAGTGACGGGACAGGGGTTAGTCAGCCCCAGCATTTT.

The V gene is TRBV30, the J gene TRBJ2-5; TRBD1 agrees at 9 bases. Germline V gene data show CDR1 as GTSNPN and CDR2 as SVGIG (reference sequence). The CDR3 extends over 15 amino acids. The V segment lost 5 bases and the J segment 2 bases; nucleotides outside the gene matches: 9. DNA of the CDR3: TGTGCCTGGGGCCCCGGACAGGGGCGACAAGAGACCCAGTACTTC. Translated, it gives CAWGPGQGRQETQYF.